This TCR beta chain was sequenced for a study of beta chain features in type 1 diabetes. As for the study in general: Patients looked much like healthy donors when it came to age, gender and cell yields.

The sequenced template was cDNA made from the entire isolated RNA. Sequencing was performed with immunoSEQ multiplex PCR; in TCRdb, only in-frame clones are kept and a portion is missing. The sample records roughly 250,000 clones, around 9.6% being singletons. The sequence was collected from a woman younger than 35 in good health. The sequencing input was naive CD4+ T cells from blood.

The CDR3 DNA is TGTGCCTGGAATAGGGACAGGAGCTATGGCTACACCTTC. Its translation: CAWNRDRSYGYTF. The V and J genes are TRBV30 and TRBJ1-2; TRBD1 matches at 8 bases. The length of the CDR3 is 13 residues. Germline V lookup: CDR1 GTSNPN, CDR2 SVGIG (reference sequence). V shed 4 bases, J shed 4 bases, and the junction held 5 bases outside the gene matches.